The 28 T cell receptor beta chains reported below all come from one sample, sequenced in a study of human T cells and chemical hapten exposure. TCRdb used MiXCR to reprocess the RACE reads, holding one entry per CDR3 protein. The table lists tens of thousands of distinct CDR3 sequences, approximately 35% of them singletons, with nearly 9% in the top ten. Time point meaning: patch test 1, 2 weeks after DPC sensitization. Treatment defined: therapeutic diphenylcyclopropenone sensitization with weekly scalp DPC. The specimen comprised whole blood, sampled in connection with sensitization to the hapten diphenylcyclopropenone (DPC). These receptors were collected from a man aged 35 to 55 with alopecia areata. Some clones in this sample may be carry-over from other donors' samples.

This clonotype was seen a handful of times. This rearrangement joins TRBV18 to TRBJ1-5, with a weak D call TRBD1 (6 bases). The V end lost 3 bases, the J end lost 4 bases, and 10 bases lay between the germline ends. Germline values: CDR1 KGHSH, CDR2 LQKENI. The CDR3 covers 14 residues. CDR3 nucleotide sequence: TGTGCCAGCTCACCCCAACAGGGAAATCAGCCCCAGCATTTT. It yields the protein CASSPQQGNQPQHF.

This chain connects TRBV3-1 to TRBJ2-7; D is tentatively TRBD1 or TRBD2 (5 bases each). The V and J ends lost 8 bases and 5 bases respectively, with 16 bases between them. The CDR3 sequence is 13 residues long. The germline V gene has CDR1 LGHDT and CDR2 YNNKEL (reference sequence). The DNA of the CDR3 is TGTGCCAGCCAAGGTGAGGGGCGAAACGAGCAGTACTTC. The encoded protein is CASQGEGRNEQYF.

The chain carries TRBV6-5 and TRBJ1-6, with D maybe TRBD1 (6 bases). Germline-derived CDR1 and CDR2 are MNHEY and SVGAGI. The V end lost 6 bases, the J end lost 8 bases, and 11 bases lay between the germline ends. The CDR3 runs to 13 residues. The DNA for the CDR3 is TGTGCCAGCAGCCGCCCAGGGGATTCACCCCTCCACTTT. It is translated as CASSRPGDSPLHF.

V gene TRBV10-3 combines with J gene TRBJ2-7; 8 bases are shared with TRBD1. With 3 bases clipped from V and 0 bases from J, the junction kept 4 bases outside the gene matches. Germline CDR1 is ENHRY and CDR2 is SYGVKD. There are 15 residues in the CDR3. The CDR3 coding sequence is TGTGCCATCAGTGACACAGGGGGAAGCTCCTACGAGCAGTACTTC. Protein: CAISDTGGSSYEQYF.

This chain connects TRBV9 to TRBJ2-3; no definite D call. The germline gives CDR1 SGDLS, CDR2 YYNGEE. The CDR3 extends over 15 amino acids. Between the trimmed V and J ends, which lost 3 bases and 9 bases, there was a span of 20 bases. The CDR3 nucleotides read TGTGCCAGCAGCGAGGGTTCGAAACGGATGAAGACGCAGTATTTT. Translated: CASSEGSKRMKTQYF.

The chain links TRBV5-6 to TRBJ2-1; D ambiguous. From germline, CDR1 is SGHDT and CDR2 YYEEEE. The CDR3 extends over 13 amino acids. Trimming cost V 9 bases and J 9 bases, with 19 bases left between them. The CDR3 nucleotides are TGTGCCACCCGATTATCGGGTAACCCTGAGCAGTTCTTC. Translation: CATRLSGNPEQFF.

V gene TRBV6-6 combines with J gene TRBJ2-1, with D possibly matching TRBD1 (5 bases). Germline loops: CDR1 MNHNY, CDR2 SVGAGI (reference sequence). The ends were cut back, 3 bases at V and 9 bases at J, with 6 bases in the middle. The CDR3 covers 11 residues. This CDR3 reads CASSYRGEQFF. DNA for the CDR3: TGTGCCAGCAGTTATAGGGGTGAGCAGTTCTTC.

This chain uses TRBV6-1 with TRBJ1-5; D uncertain. The CDR3 runs to 14 residues. Per germline, CDR1 MNHNS and CDR2 SASEGT. V gave up 5 bases and J gave up 0 bases, with 8 bases separating them. CDR3 DNA sequence: TGTGCCAGCAGTAATAGGGATAGCAATCAGCCCCAGCATTTT. Its translation is CASSNRDSNQPQHF.

This clonotype has a handful of counts. V and J are TRBV7-8 and TRBJ2-3; D is unresolved. The CDR3 runs to 14 residues. Trimming took 1 base from V and 2 from J, leaving 7 bases between them. CDR1 is SGHVS, CDR2 FQNEAQ, per germline. CDR3 protein: CASSLVGFTDTQYF. The CDR3, as DNA: TGTGCCAGCAGCTTAGTAGGGTTCACAGATACGCAGTATTTT.

This clonotype has a handful of counts. The CDR3 coding sequence is TGTGCCAGCAGTTTGGAGCGGAAGAGAACCCAGTACTTC. As protein: CASSLERKRTQYF. The rearrangement links TRBV27 to TRBJ2-5; perhaps TRBD2 as D (5 bases). This CDR3 region has 13 residues. Germline-derived CDR1 and CDR2 are MNHEY and SMNVEV (reference sequence). Deletions cut 3 bases from V and 8 bases from J, with 13 bases between.

This clonotype was detected a few times. V gene TRBV12-3 or TRBV12-4 combines with J gene TRBJ1-3, with D possibly matching TRBD1 (5 bases). Deletions cut 3 bases from V and 4 bases from J, with 10 bases between. The CDR3 totals 14 residues. In DNA, the CDR3 is TGTGCCAGCAGTTTCCAGGGTTCGGGAAACACCATATATTTT. Translated, it gives CASSFQGSGNTIYF.

V gene TRBV6-4 combines with J gene TRBJ1-1; no definite D call. The germline CDR1 and CDR2 sequences are MRHNA and SNTAGT. Between the trimmed V and J ends, which lost 2 bases and 4 bases, there was a span of 8 bases. There are 13 residues in the CDR3. CDR3 residues: CASSDRKGTEAFF. In nucleotides, the CDR3 is TGTGCCAGCAGTGACAGGAAGGGCACTGAAGCTTTCTTT.

This rearrangement joins TRBV19 to TRBJ1-1; 7 bases align to TRBD1. Germline trimming cut 2 bases from V and 5 bases from J; bases unmatched to any gene: 11. The CDR3 runs to 16 residues. Germline loops: CDR1 LNHDA, CDR2 SQIVND (reference sequence). The CDR3 sequence is CASSIIGGGEKTEAFF. CDR3 DNA sequence: TGTGCCAGTAGTATAATAGGAGGGGGCGAAAAAACTGAAGCTTTCTTT.

This clonotype was counted between two and nine times. The gene calls are TRBV9 and TRBJ1-2; D might be TRBD1 (5 bases). With 0 bases removed from V and 4 bases from J, the gap between germline ends came to 13 bases. This CDR3 spans 15 amino acids. The V gene's germline CDR1 is SGDLS and CDR2 YYNGEE. The CDR3, as DNA: TGTGCCAGCAGCGTAGGGGGCAGGAGCGGCTATGGCTACACCTTC. Residues: CASSVGGRSGYGYTF.

V gene TRBV21-1 combines with J gene TRBJ2-3; the D call TRBD1 from the table was never checked on the DNA. TRBV21-1 is a listed pseudogene. The CDR3 contains 18 residues. The CDR3 loop is CASSKGALQGSSTDTQYF. CDR3 in DNA: TGTGCCAGCAGCAAGGGGGCCTTACAGGGCTCTAGCACAGATACGCAGTATTTT.

The chain combines TRBV6-2 or TRBV6-3 with TRBJ1-4; TRBD1 might be the D (6 bases). The CDR3 consists of 14 residues. Germline CDR1 reads MNHEY; CDR2 reads SVGEGT. V lost 5 bases to trimming and J lost 8 bases, with 15 bases between them. CDR3 coding DNA: TGTGCCAGCAGTACTTCCGGGACACTGGAAAAACTGTTTTTT. Translation: CASSTSGTLEKLFF.

The rearrangement joins TRBV6-6 to TRBJ2-4, with 8 bases aligning to TRBD1. In germline, CDR1 is MNHNY, CDR2 SVGAGI (reference sequence). The CDR3 has 14 amino acids. Germline trimming cut 7 bases from V and 5 bases from J; bases unmatched to any gene: 7. The CDR3 reads CASKQGASQNIQYF. CDR3 in DNA: TGTGCCAGCAAGCAGGGGGCATCCCAAAACATTCAGTACTTC.

The chain couples TRBV18 to TRBJ1-1; D is unresolved. This CDR3 has 16 residues. The germline CDR1 and CDR2 sequences are KGHSH and LQKENI. V was pared by 8 bases and J by 0 bases, with 19 bases between. Written as DNA, the CDR3 is TGTGCCAGCCCCGCTCCGGGAGAGAGAATGAACACTGAAGCTTTCTTT. As protein: CASPAPGERMNTEAFF.

This clonotype was observed a few times. V gene TRBV28 combines with J gene TRBJ2-3; D perhaps matches TRBD1 (5 bases). V lost 4 bases and J lost 5, with 19 bases in between. The CDR3 sequence is 16 residues long. Germline V CDR1 and CDR2: MDHEN, SYDVKM. Here the CDR3 reads CASSSTGALGQDTQYF. CDR3 nucleotides: TGTGCCAGCAGTTCAACAGGAGCTCTAGGGCAAGATACGCAGTATTTT.

This clonotype was seen ten or more times. The chain recombines TRBV6-2 or TRBV6-3 with TRBJ1-5; the D gene is possibly TRBD1 (6 bases). Germline CDR1 is MNHEY and CDR2 is SVGEGT. V gave up 5 bases and J gave up 6 bases, with 17 bases separating them. There are 15 residues in the CDR3. In DNA, the CDR3 is TGTGCCAGCAGTAATGGCGGGGGGCTCGGTCAGCCCCAGCATTTT. It translates to CASSNGGGLGQPQHF.

The J gene is TRBJ2-5, the V gene TRBV15; the D is unclear. The V end was cut by 0 bases, the J end by 5 bases, with 7 bases between. The length of the CDR3 is 13 residues. Germline CDR1 reads LNHNV; CDR2 reads YYDKDF (reference sequence). The CDR3 bases are TGTGCCACCAGCAGAGATCCACAGGAGACCCAGTACTTC. Its protein product is CATSRDPQETQYF. Supplemented by reference TRBV15 and TRBJ2-5, the full variable domain reads DAMVIQNPRYQVTQFGKPVTLSCSQTLNHNVMYWYQQKSSQAPKLLFHYYDKDFNNEADTPDNFQSRRPNTSFCFLDIRSPGLGDTAMYLCATSRDPQETQYFGPGTRLLVL.

This clonotype was detected a few times. The chain combines TRBV20-1 with TRBJ2-7, with 13 bases identical to TRBD2. The CDR3 consists of 17 residues. With 3 bases clipped from V and 1 base from J, the junction kept 9 bases outside the gene matches. The germline V gene encodes CDR1 DFQATT and CDR2 SNEGSKA (reference sequence). The CDR3 DNA reads as TGCAGTGCTAGGATACTAGCGGGAGGGCCACGGTCCTACGAGCAGTACTTC. Its translation: CSARILAGGPRSYEQYF.

Worth noting for this clonotype: A junction end diverges from the germline sequence, so it may reflect a read error. The J gene is TRBJ1-1, the V gene TRBV28; D unresolved. The CDR3 totals 14 residues. The V gene's germline CDR1 is MDHEN and CDR2 SYDVKM. CDR3 sequence (DNA): TGTGCCAGCAGTCCTCGCCATACAAACACTGAAACTTTCTTT. Residues: CASSPRHTNTETFF.

This clonotype has only a few counts. J is TRBJ1-4 and V is TRBV14; D uncertain. Per the germline V gene, CDR1 is SGHDN and CDR2 is FVKESK. The CDR3 runs to 15 residues. V lost 0 bases to trimming and J lost 5 bases, with 10 bases between them. In DNA form, the CDR3 reads TGTGCCAGCAGCCAAGATCATGGGTCGAATGAAAAACTGTTTTTT. It is translated as CASSQDHGSNEKLFF.

This clonotype was counted ten times or more. CDR3 in amino acids: CASSHIQTSTDTQYF. The CDR3 DNA follows: TGTGCCAGCAGCCACATACAGACTAGCACAGATACGCAGTATTTT. The chain uses TRBV7-9 and TRBJ2-3; D is uncertain. The germline V and J ends were trimmed by 5 bases and 0 bases, with 12 bases remaining between them. CDR3 length: 15 residues. Germline CDR1 SEHNR, CDR2 FQNEAQ (reference sequence).

CDR3 in DNA: TGTGCCAGTCCCCGCCCTGGACAGTTCGATCTAGCCAAAAACATTCAGTACTTC. This sequence encodes CASPRPGQFDLAKNIQYF. This chain uses TRBV28 with TRBJ2-4; weak D call: TRBD1 (6 bases). Germline CDR1 MDHEN, CDR2 SYDVKM. The length of the CDR3 is 18 residues. V dropped 9 bases and J dropped 0 bases, with 24 bases sitting between them.

Here the CDR3 DNA reads TGTGCCAGCAGCTCCGGGACTAGTTACACAGATACGCAGTATTTT. Encoded protein: CASSSGTSYTDTQYF. The chain employs TRBV7-9 and TRBJ2-3, with TRBD2 matching over 8 bases. The J segment lost 2 bases and the V segment lost 4 bases, leaving 5 bases of the junction unmatched. The CDR3 has 15 amino acids. Germline CDR1 SEHNR, CDR2 FQNEAQ (reference sequence).

The rearrangement joins TRBV4-2 to TRBJ2-7; no clear D. V was cut by 1 base and J by 0 bases, with 7 bases left in between. The V gene's germline CDR1 is LGHNA and CDR2 YNFKEQ. The CDR3 runs to 14 residues. CDR3 coding DNA: TGTGCCAGCAGCCAAGGAGGCGTCTCCTACGAGCAGTACTTC. Translated: CASSQGGVSYEQYF.